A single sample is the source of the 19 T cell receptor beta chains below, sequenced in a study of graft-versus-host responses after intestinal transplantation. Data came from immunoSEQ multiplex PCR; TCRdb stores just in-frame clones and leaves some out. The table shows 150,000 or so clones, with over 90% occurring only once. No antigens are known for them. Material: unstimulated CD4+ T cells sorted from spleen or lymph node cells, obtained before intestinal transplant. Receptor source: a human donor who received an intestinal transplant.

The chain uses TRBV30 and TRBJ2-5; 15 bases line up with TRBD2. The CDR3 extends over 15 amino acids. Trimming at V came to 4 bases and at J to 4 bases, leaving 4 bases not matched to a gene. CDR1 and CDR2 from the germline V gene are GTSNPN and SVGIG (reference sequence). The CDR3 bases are TGTGCCTGGAACCCGGGACTAGCGGGAGGAGAGACCCAGTACTTC. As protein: CAWNPGLAGGETQYF.

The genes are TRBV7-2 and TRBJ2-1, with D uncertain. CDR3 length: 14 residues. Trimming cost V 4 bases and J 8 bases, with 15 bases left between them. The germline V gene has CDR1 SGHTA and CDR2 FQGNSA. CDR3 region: CASSWRTSGDEQFF. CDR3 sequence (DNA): TGTGCCAGCAGCTGGCGTACTTCGGGTGATGAGCAGTTCTTC.

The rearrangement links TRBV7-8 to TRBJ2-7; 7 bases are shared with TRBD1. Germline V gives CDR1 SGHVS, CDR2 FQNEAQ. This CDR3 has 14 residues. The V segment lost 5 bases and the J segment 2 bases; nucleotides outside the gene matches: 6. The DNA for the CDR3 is TGTGCCAGCAGCCTCCGGGACAGACCCTACGAGCAGTACTTC. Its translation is CASSLRDRPYEQYF. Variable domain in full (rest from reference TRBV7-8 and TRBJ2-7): GAGVSQSPRYKVAKRGQDVALRCDPISGHVSLFWYQQALGQGPEFLTYFQNEAQLDKSGLPSDRFFAERPEGSVSTLKIQRTQQEDSAVYLCASSLRDRPYEQYFGPGTRLTVT.

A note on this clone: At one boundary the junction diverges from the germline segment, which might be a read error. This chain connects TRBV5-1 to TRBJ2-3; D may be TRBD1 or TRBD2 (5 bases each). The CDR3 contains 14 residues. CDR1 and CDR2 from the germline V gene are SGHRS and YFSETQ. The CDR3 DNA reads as TGCGCCAGCAGGAGGGACCTCGTGGCAGATATGCAGTATTTT. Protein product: CASRRDLVADMQYF. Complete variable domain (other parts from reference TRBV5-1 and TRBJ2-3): KAGVTQTPRYLIKTRGQQVTLSCSPISGHRSVSWYQQTPGQGLQFLFEYFSETQRNKGNFPGRFSGRQFSNSRSEMNVSTLELGDSALYLCASRRDLVADMQYFGPGTRLTVL.

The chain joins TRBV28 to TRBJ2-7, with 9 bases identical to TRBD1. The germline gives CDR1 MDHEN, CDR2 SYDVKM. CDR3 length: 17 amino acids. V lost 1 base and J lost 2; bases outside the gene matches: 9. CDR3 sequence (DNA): TGTGCCAGCAGTTTATCGACCGTGGGGGACAGGGCCTACGAGCAGTACTTC. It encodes CASSLSTVGDRAYEQYF. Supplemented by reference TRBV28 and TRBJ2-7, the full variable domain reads DVKVTQSSRYLVKRTGEKVFLECVQDMDHENMFWYRQDPGLGLRLIYFSYDVKMKEKGDIPEGYSVSREKKERFSLILESASTNQTSMYLCASSLSTVGDRAYEQYFGPGTRLTVT.

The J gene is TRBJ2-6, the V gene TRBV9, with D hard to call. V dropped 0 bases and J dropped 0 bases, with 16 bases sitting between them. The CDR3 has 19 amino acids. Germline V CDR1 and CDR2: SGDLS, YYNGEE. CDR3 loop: CASSVAVARPRSGANVLTF. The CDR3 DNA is TGTGCCAGCAGCGTAGCCGTGGCGCGTCCGCGCTCTGGGGCCAACGTCCTGACTTTC.

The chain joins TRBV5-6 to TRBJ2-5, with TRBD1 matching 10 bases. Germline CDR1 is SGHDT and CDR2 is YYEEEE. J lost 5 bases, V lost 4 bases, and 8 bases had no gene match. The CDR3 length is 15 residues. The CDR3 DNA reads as TGTGCCAGCAGCCCCCGGGACAGGGGCTTGGAGACCCAGTACTTC. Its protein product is CASSPRDRGLETQYF.

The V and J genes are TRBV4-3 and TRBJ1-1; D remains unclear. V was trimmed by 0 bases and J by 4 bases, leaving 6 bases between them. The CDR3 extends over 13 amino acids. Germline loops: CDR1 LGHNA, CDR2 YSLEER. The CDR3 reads CASSQERFTEAFF. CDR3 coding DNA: TGCGCCAGCAGCCAAGAGAGGTTCACTGAAGCTTTCTTT.

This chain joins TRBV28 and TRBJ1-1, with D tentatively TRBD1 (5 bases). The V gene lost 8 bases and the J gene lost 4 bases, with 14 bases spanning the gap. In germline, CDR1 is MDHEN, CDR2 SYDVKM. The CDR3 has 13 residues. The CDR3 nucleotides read TGTGCCAGCTTGAAACCCGGGGGCACTGAAGCTTTCTTT. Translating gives CASLKPGGTEAFF.

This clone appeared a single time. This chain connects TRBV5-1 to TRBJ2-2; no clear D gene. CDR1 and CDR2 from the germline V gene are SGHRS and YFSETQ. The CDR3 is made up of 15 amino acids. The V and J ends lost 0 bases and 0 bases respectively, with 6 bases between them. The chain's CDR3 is CASSLAGANTGELFF. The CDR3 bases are TGCGCCAGCAGCTTGGCAGGCGCGAACACCGGGGAGCTGTTTTTT.

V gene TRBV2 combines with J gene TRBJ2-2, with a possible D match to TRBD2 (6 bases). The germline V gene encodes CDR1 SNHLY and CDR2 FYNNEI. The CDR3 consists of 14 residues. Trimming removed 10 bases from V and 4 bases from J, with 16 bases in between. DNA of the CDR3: TGTGCCACCGGGATGAGCGGGTCCACCGGGGAGCTGTTTTTT. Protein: CATGMSGSTGELFF.

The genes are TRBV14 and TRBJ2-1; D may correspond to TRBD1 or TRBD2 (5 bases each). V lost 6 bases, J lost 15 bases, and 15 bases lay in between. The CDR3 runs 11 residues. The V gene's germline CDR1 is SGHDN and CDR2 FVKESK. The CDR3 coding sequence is TGTGCCAGCAGGGAATCCGGGACCCTGTTCTTC. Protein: CASRESGTLFF.

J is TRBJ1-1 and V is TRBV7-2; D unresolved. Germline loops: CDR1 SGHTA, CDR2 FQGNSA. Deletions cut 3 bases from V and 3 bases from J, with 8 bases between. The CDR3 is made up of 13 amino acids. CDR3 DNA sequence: TGTGCCAGCAGCTTTCTCCGGGACACTGAAGCTTTCTTT. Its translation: CASSFLRDTEAFF.

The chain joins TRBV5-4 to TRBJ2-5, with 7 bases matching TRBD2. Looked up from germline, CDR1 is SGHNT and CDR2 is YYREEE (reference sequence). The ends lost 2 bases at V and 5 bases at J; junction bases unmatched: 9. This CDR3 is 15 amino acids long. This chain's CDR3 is CASSFEGGPLETQYF. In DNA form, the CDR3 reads TGTGCCAGCAGCTTTGAGGGAGGGCCATTGGAGACCCAGTACTTC.

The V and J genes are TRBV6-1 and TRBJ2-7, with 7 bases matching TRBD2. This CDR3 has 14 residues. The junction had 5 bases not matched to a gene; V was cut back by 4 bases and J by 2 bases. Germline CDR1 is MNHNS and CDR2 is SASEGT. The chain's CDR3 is CASSGGGRPYEQYF. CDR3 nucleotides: TGTGCCAGCAGTGGGGGGGGGAGGCCCTACGAGCAGTACTTC.

DNA of the CDR3: TGTGCCAGCAGCTTATCTGGGCAGGGGGCAGGAGGAACTGAAGCTTTCTTT. It codes for CASSLSGQGAGGTEAFF. This chain connects TRBV7-2 to TRBJ1-1; TRBD1 matches at 8 bases. The V gene's germline CDR1 is SGHTA and CDR2 FQGNSA. J gave up 5 bases and V 2 bases, and 13 bases lay outside the gene matches. The length of the CDR3 is 17 residues.

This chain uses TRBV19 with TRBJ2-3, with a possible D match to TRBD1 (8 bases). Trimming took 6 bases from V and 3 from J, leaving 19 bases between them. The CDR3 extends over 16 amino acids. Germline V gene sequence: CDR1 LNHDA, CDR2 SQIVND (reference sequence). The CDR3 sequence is CASSAPNRGGTDTQYF. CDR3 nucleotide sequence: TGTGCCAGTAGCGCTCCTAACAGGGGGGGAACAGATACGCAGTATTTT.

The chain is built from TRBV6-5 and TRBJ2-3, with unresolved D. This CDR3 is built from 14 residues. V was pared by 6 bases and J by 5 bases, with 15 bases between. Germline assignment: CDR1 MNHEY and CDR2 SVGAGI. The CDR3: CASSLSRAEDTQYF. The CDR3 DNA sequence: TGTGCCAGCAGCCTAAGCCGTGCCGAAGATACGCAGTATTTT.

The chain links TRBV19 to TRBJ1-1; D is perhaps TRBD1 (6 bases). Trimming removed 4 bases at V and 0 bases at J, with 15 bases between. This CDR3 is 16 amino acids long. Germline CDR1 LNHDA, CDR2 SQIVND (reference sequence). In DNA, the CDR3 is TGTGCCAGTAGTACCCGGACAGCGATAATGAACACTGAAGCTTTCTTT. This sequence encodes CASSTRTAIMNTEAFF.